This TCR beta chain was sequenced in a study of CD8+CD57+ T cells in acquired aplastic anemia. The germline CDR1 and CDR2 sequences are LNHDA and SQIVND (reference sequence). Trimming removed 4 bases from V and 0 bases from J, with 7 bases in between. The CDR3 totals 15 residues. Whoever was chosen for sequencing had shown CD8+CD57+ cell expansion by flow cytometry. TCR beta VDJ and CDR3 were profiled, and genomic DNA was the template. TCRdb independently ran MiXCR on the reads; one entry per CDR3 protein. This sample carries roughly 200,000 distinct CDR3 sequences, around 60% of them seen once, and the ten largest clones take 42%.

The clonotype originates from a human donor with aplastic anemia. The chain joins TRBV19 to TRBJ2-6; D is possibly TRBD2 (5 bases). Specimen: sorted CD4+, CD8+, or CD8+CD57+ T cells (not recorded which) from PBMCs. As DNA, the CDR3 is TGTGCCAGTAGTACAGGACTCTCTGGGGCCAACGTCCTGACTTTC. As protein: CASSTGLSGANVLTF.